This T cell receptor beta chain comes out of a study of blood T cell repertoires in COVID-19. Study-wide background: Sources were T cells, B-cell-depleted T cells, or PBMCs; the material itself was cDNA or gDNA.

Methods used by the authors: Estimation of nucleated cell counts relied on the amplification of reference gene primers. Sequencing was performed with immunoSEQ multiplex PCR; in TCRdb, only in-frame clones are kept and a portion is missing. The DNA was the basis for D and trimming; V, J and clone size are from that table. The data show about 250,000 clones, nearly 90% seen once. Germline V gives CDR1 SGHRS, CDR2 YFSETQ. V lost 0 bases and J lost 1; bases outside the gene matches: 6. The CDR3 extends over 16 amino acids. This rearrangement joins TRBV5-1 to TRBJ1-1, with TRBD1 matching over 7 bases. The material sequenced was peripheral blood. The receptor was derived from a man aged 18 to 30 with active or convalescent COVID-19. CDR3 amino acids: CASSLEGRTGNTEAFF. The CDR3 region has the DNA TGCGCCAGCAGCTTGGAAGGTCGGACAGGGAACACTGAAGCTTTCTTT.